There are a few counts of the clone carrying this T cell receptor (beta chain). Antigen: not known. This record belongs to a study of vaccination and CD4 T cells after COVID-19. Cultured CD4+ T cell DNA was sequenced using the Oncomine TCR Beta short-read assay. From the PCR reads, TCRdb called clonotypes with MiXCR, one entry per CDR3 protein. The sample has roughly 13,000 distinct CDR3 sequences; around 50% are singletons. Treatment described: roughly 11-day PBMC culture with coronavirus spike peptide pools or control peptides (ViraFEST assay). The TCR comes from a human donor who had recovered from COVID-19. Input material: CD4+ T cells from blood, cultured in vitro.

CDR3 sequence reads: CASSFTASSYEQYF. CDR3 coding DNA: TGTGCCAGCAGCTTCACAGCCAGCTCCTACGAGCAGTACTTC. The V and J genes are TRBV11-3 and TRBJ2-7; D is uncertain. Trimming pared 3 bases from V and 0 bases from J, leaving 9 bases between. The V gene's germline CDR1 is SGHNT and CDR2 YENEEA. The CDR3 has 14 residues.